This T cell receptor beta chain was identified during a study of blood T cells in healthy people across ages. At least 7 million PBMCs were isolated per sample. This clonotype occurred many times. Its target is unknown. The study, taken as a whole, reports: Long-lived donors had more naive CD4+ cells and higher diversity than aged donors. Correlation between TCR beta diversity and naive T cell percentage was strong.

PCR was performed a second time for about 7 to 12 cycles using a sample-barcoded 5' primer and a J-beta primer mix. TCRdb analysed the 5' RACE reads with MiXCR anew, one entry per CDR3 protein. The sample lists approximately 670,000 distinct CDR3 sequences; 40% to 45% were seen once. The CDR3 is 16 amino acids. The V gene lost 1 base and the J gene lost 1 base, with 9 bases spanning the gap. Per germline, CDR1 SGHKS and CDR2 YYEKEE (reference sequence). The clonotype originates from a man older than 75 in good health. The V and J genes are TRBV5-5 and TRBJ2-6; D is possibly TRBD1 (6 bases). Sequenced material: blood. The CDR3 DNA is TGTGCCAGCAGCTTGTATGGACAGTCTGGGGCCAACGTCCTGACTTTC. Translation: CASSLYGQSGANVLTF. Looking up the rest from reference TRBV5-5 and TRBJ2-6 gives the full variable domain: DAGVTQSPTHLIKTRGQQVTLRCSPISGHKSVSWYQQVLGQGPQFIFQYYEKEERGRGNFPDRFSARQFPNYSSELNVNALLLGDSALYLCASSLYGQSGANVLTFGAGSRLTVL.